A single sample gave rise to the 30 T cell receptor beta chains below, sequenced in a study of technical replicates of blood from several donors. Data came from immunoSEQ multiplex PCR; TCRdb stores just in-frame clones and leaves some out. The sample lists more than 80,000 clones; around 93% were seen once. Input material: T cells isolated from PBMCs. The receptors shown here come from a human donor in good health.

The chain joins TRBV30 to TRBJ1-2; 9 bases map to TRBD1. Germline V gene data show CDR1 as GTSNPN and CDR2 as SVGIG (reference sequence). The CDR3 contains 14 residues. Trimming at V came to 1 base and at J to 5 bases, leaving 5 bases not matched to a gene. CDR3 loop: CAWSEGTGMYGYTF. The CDR3 region has the DNA TGTGCCTGGAGTGAAGGGACAGGGATGTATGGCTACACCTTC.

The chain is built from TRBV14 and TRBJ1-5; no reliable D call. Germline CDR1 reads SGHDN; CDR2 reads FVKESK. V lost 0 bases, J lost 5 bases, and 8 bases lay in between. This CDR3 is 14 amino acids long. The CDR3, as DNA: TGTGCCAGCAGCCAAGACGGTGTCCATCAGCCCCAGCATTTT. Its translation is CASSQDGVHQPQHF. Supplemented by reference TRBV14 and TRBJ1-5, the full variable domain reads EAGVTQFPSHSVIEKGQTVTLRCDPISGHDNLYWYRRVMGKEIKFLLHFVKESKQDESGMPNNRFLAERTGGTYSTLKVQPAELEDSGVYFCASSQDGVHQPQHFGDGTRLSIL.

This rearrangement joins TRBV6-1 to TRBJ2-5; the D gene is possibly TRBD1 (6 bases). V lost 6 bases, J lost 7 bases, and 18 bases lay in between. The CDR3 totals 14 residues. The germline V gene encodes CDR1 MNHNS and CDR2 SASEGT. Here the CDR3 reads CASSQRKIGGTQYF. The CDR3 DNA is TGTGCCAGCAGCCAAAGAAAAATAGGGGGGACCCAGTACTTC.

The V and J genes are TRBV6-5 and TRBJ2-7, with TRBD2 identical over 10 bases. The CDR3 is 16 residues long. Germline V gene data show CDR1 as MNHEY and CDR2 as SVGAGI. V dropped 2 bases and J dropped 3; count of bases not matched to a gene: 7. This CDR3 is CASSYQLAGEYYEQYF. CDR3 DNA: TGTGCCAGCAGTTACCAGCTAGCGGGAGAATACTACGAGCAGTACTTC.

CDR3 DNA sequence: TGTGCCAGCACGGGGACTTCCTACGAGCAGTACTTC. Translated, it gives CASTGTSYEQYF. V and J are TRBV6-6 and TRBJ2-7; a weak D match, TRBD2 (6 bases). Trimming left V 7 bases short and J 1 base short, with 8 bases between. The germline V gene encodes CDR1 MNHNY and CDR2 SVGAGI (reference sequence). The CDR3 sequence is 12 residues long.

This clone was seen once. The V gene is TRBV6-4, the J gene TRBJ2-1; 11 bases align to TRBD2. Per germline, CDR1 MRHNA and CDR2 SNTAGT. The CDR3 runs 15 residues. V dropped 6 bases and J dropped 4; count of bases not matched to a gene: 5. The CDR3 is CASSPLAGGYNEQFF. Written as DNA, the CDR3 is TGTGCCAGCAGCCCTTTAGCGGGAGGGTACAATGAGCAGTTCTTC.

The chain uses TRBV18 and TRBJ1-1; 8 bases align to TRBD1. CDR1 is KGHSH, CDR2 LQKENI, per germline. This CDR3 is built from 17 residues. V shed 3 bases and J 1 base; nucleotides not matched to a gene: 10. The chain's CDR3 is CASSPLNRGSSNTEAFF. The CDR3 bases are TGTGCCAGCTCACCTTTGAACAGGGGGTCCTCGAACACTGAAGCTTTCTTT.

This chain links TRBV7-2 with TRBJ2-3; 10 positions match TRBD2. Germline V gene lookup returns CDR1 SGHTA and CDR2 FQGNSA. The CDR3 contains 16 residues. The V segment lost 2 bases and the J segment 4 bases; nucleotides outside the gene matches: 6. CDR3 loop: CASSLRLAGVPDTQYF. The CDR3 nucleotides are TGTGCCAGCAGCTTAAGGCTAGCGGGAGTACCAGATACGCAGTATTTT. Together with reference TRBV7-2 and TRBJ2-3, the CDR3 gives the full variable domain: GAGVSQSPSNKVTEKGKDVELRCDPISGHTALYWYRQSLGQGLEFLIYFQGNSAPDKSGLPSDRFSAERTGGSVSTLTIQRTQQEDSAVYLCASSLRLAGVPDTQYFGPGTRLTVL.

The chain uses TRBV21-1 and TRBJ2-1; TRBD2, the table's D call, was not compared with the DNA. TRBV21-1 is classified as a pseudogene. This CDR3 is 15 amino acids long. CDR3 region: CASSKDAAGVTEQFF. CDR3 sequence (DNA): TGTGCCAGCAGCAAAGACGCAGCGGGAGTCACTGAGCAGTTCTTC.

This clone was seen once. The CDR3 DNA follows: TGTGCCATCAGTGAGGGCAGGGGGCTCACCACAGATACGCAGTATTTT. Its protein product is CAISEGRGLTTDTQYF. The chain carries TRBV10-3 and TRBJ2-3; 8 bases agree with TRBD1. V shed 2 bases and J 2 bases; nucleotides not matched to a gene: 6. The CDR3 has 16 residues. Per germline, CDR1 ENHRY and CDR2 SYGVKD.

The chain carries TRBV9 and TRBJ2-5; tentatively, D is TRBD2 (6 bases). With 0 bases removed from V and 5 bases from J, the gap between germline ends came to 11 bases. Germline values: CDR1 SGDLS, CDR2 YYNGEE. The CDR3 has 14 amino acids. The DNA of the CDR3 is TGTGCCAGCAGCGTAGCGGGAGAGGAGGAGACCCAGTACTTC. Amino acids: CASSVAGEEETQYF.

The V and J genes are TRBV10-2 and TRBJ2-1; 7 bases agree with TRBD2. Germline CDR1 WSHSY, CDR2 SAAADI. CDR3 length equals 16 residues. Trimming cost V 6 bases and J 4 bases; bases outside gene matches: 12. The CDR3 loop is CASRDGGRMGYNEQFF. The CDR3 DNA reads as TGCGCCAGCAGAGATGGCGGGAGAATGGGGTACAATGAGCAGTTCTTC.

This rearrangement joins TRBV25-1 to TRBJ2-2; 9 bases map to TRBD1. Unmatched junction bases numbered 5, after V lost 1 base and J lost 5 bases. This CDR3 is 16 amino acids long. Germline V gene lookup returns CDR1 MGHDK and CDR2 SYGVNS. CDR3: CASSELGTGQTGELFF. Written as DNA, the CDR3 is TGTGCCAGCAGTGAATTGGGGACAGGGCAGACCGGGGAGCTGTTTTTT.

CDR3 sequence: CASSIGQTSYEQYF. DNA of the CDR3: TGTGCCAGTAGTATAGGACAGACCTCCTACGAGCAGTACTTC. The J gene is TRBJ2-7, the V gene TRBV19; perhaps TRBD1 as D (5 bases). This CDR3 has 14 residues. Per the germline V gene, CDR1 is LNHDA and CDR2 is SQIVND (reference sequence). Trimming shortened V by 1 base and J by 0 bases, and 7 bases separated the two germline ends.

This sequence joins TRBV6-5 and TRBJ1-2; D remains ambiguous. Germline values: CDR1 MNHEY, CDR2 SVGAGI. Between the trimmed V and J ends, which lost 0 bases and 0 bases, there was a span of 5 bases. This CDR3 contains 14 residues. The CDR3 DNA reads TGTGCCAGCAGTTACTCTTCAGCTAACTATGGCTACACCTTC. This encodes CASSYSSANYGYTF.

The J gene is TRBJ2-7, the V gene TRBV20-1; D not resolved. The V end was cut by 3 bases, the J end by 5 bases, with 8 bases between. Germline-derived CDR1 and CDR2 are DFQATT and SNEGSKA (reference sequence). The length of the CDR3 is 11 residues. The CDR3 spells CSASNGNEQYF. The CDR3 DNA sequence: TGCAGTGCTAGTAACGGTAACGAGCAGTACTTC.

CDR3: CASSALGEFQPQHF. The CDR3 DNA follows: TGTGCCAGCAGTGCCTTAGGAGAATTTCAGCCCCAGCATTTT. V and J are TRBV2 and TRBJ1-5; D uncertain. Looked up from germline, CDR1 is SNHLY and CDR2 is FYNNEI. The CDR3 extends over 14 amino acids. Trimming cost V 4 bases and J 6 bases, with 13 bases left between them.

This chain connects TRBV28 to TRBJ2-7, with D possibly matching TRBD1 (5 bases). The germline V gene has CDR1 MDHEN and CDR2 SYDVKM. The CDR3 loop spans 13 amino acids. Between the trimmed V and J ends, which lost 7 bases and 3 bases, there was a span of 13 bases. The CDR3 region is CASTSKGFYEQYF. For the CDR3, the DNA is TGTGCCAGCACCTCTAAGGGGTTCTACGAGCAGTACTTC. Variable domain in full (rest from reference TRBV28 and TRBJ2-7): DVKVTQSSRYLVKRTGEKVFLECVQDMDHENMFWYRQDPGLGLRLIYFSYDVKMKEKGDIPEGYSVSREKKERFSLILESASTNQTSMYLCASTSKGFYEQYFGPGTRLTVT.

The V gene is TRBV28, the J gene TRBJ2-7; a weak D match, TRBD1 (6 bases). The V end was cut by 8 bases, the J end by 7 bases, with 27 bases between. CDR3 size: 16 residues. Looked up from germline, CDR1 is MDHEN and CDR2 is SYDVKM. CDR3: CASHWMTGTPYGEQYF. For the CDR3, the DNA is TGTGCCAGCCATTGGATGACAGGAACACCCTACGGAGAGCAGTACTTC.

The chain links TRBV5-1 to TRBJ2-1, with 11 bases lining up with TRBD2. The germline V gene has CDR1 SGHRS and CDR2 YFSETQ. This CDR3 is 17 amino acids long. Trimming cost V 5 bases and J 1 base; bases outside gene matches: 8. Written as DNA, the CDR3 is TGCGCCAGCAGACTTGGACTAGCGGGCGCTTCCTACAATGAGCAGTTCTTC. Its translation is CASRLGLAGASYNEQFF.

V is TRBV10-1 and J is TRBJ2-5; 8 bases map to TRBD2. Germline CDR1 WNHNN, CDR2 SYGVQD (reference sequence). CDR3 length: 13 amino acids. V lost 4 bases to trimming and J lost 5 bases; unmatched junction nucleotides: 3. CDR3 loop: CASSVGGGETQYF. CDR3 nucleotides: TGCGCCAGCAGTGTTGGCGGGGGGGAGACCCAGTACTTC.

This sequence joins TRBV5-8 and TRBJ2-5; tentatively, D is TRBD2 (5 bases). Germline CDR1 SGHTS, CDR2 YDEGEE. This CDR3 region has 17 residues. V was shortened by 4 bases and J by 5 bases, with 24 bases between the two germline ends. CDR3 sequence reads: CASSPNFFSRGSETQYF. The DNA of the CDR3 is TGTGCCAGCAGCCCCAATTTCTTCTCTCGGGGATCGGAGACCCAGTACTTC.

The chain is built from TRBV7-9 and TRBJ2-7; D unclear. V was shortened by 5 bases and J by 2 bases, with 10 bases between the two germline ends. CDR1 and CDR2 (germline): SEHNR, FQNEAQ (reference sequence). The CDR3 has 13 amino acids. The CDR3 spells CASSPGSAYEQYF. The CDR3, as DNA: TGTGCCAGCAGCCCTGGCTCTGCCTACGAGCAGTACTTC.

This clone appeared a single time. The chain has TRBV25-1 and TRBJ1-3; D is uncertain. Trimming left V 3 bases short and J 0 bases short, with 9 bases between. CDR3 length equals 15 residues. Per the germline V gene, CDR1 is MGHDK and CDR2 is SYGVNS. DNA of the CDR3: TGTGCCAGCAGTGACGTTGAGAACTCTGGAAACACCATATATTTT. Translation: CASSDVENSGNTIYF. The full variable domain, its missing parts supplied by reference TRBV25-1 and TRBJ1-3, is EADIYQTPRYLVIGTGKKITLECSQTMGHDKMYWYQQDPGMELHLIHYSYGVNSTEKGDLSSESTVSRIRTEHFPLTLESARPSHTSQYLCASSDVENSGNTIYFGEGSWLTVV.

The CDR3 DNA follows: TGTGCCAGCAGCGTAGGCGGGAGCGCCTCATACGAGCAGTACTTC. Protein product: CASSVGGSASYEQYF. The chain links TRBV9 to TRBJ2-7; 7 bases are a match to TRBD2. Trimming took 0 bases from V and 4 from J; bases not matched to a gene: 7. The germline CDR1 and CDR2 sequences are SGDLS and YYNGEE. The CDR3 is 15 amino acids.

The V gene is TRBV5-8, the J gene TRBJ1-2; a possible D gene is TRBD1 (5 bases). The germline V and J ends were trimmed by 4 bases and 3 bases, with 16 bases remaining between them. This CDR3 is built from 15 residues. Germline CDR1 is SGHTS and CDR2 is YDEGEE. CDR3 DNA sequence: TGTGCCAGCAGCGAAATCACAGGATTATACTATGGCTACACCTTC. It encodes CASSEITGLYYGYTF.

This chain links TRBV7-2 with TRBJ1-5; weak D call: TRBD1 (5 bases). The germline CDR1 and CDR2 sequences are SGHTA and FQGNSA. There are 15 residues in the CDR3. V was cut by 4 bases and J by 0 bases, with 10 bases left in between. The CDR3 loop reads CASSSTGYSNQPQHF. The DNA for the CDR3 is TGTGCCAGCAGCTCTACAGGTTATAGCAATCAGCCCCAGCATTTT.

J is TRBJ2-7 and V is TRBV4-3, with 8 positions matching TRBD1. V shed 1 base, J shed 0 bases, and the junction held 8 bases outside the gene matches. The CDR3 runs to 17 residues. Germline assignment: CDR1 LGHNA and CDR2 YSLEER. The CDR3 coding sequence is TGCGCCAGCAGCCAAGGACCCAGGGGGCCCCTCTCCTACGAGCAGTACTTC. As protein: CASSQGPRGPLSYEQYF.

This clone occurred a few times. This rearrangement joins TRBV7-8 to TRBJ1-3; D might be TRBD1 (6 bases). This CDR3 contains 14 residues. V shed 5 bases and J shed 0 bases, with 8 bases lying between them. Per the germline V gene, CDR1 is SGHVS and CDR2 is FQNEAQ. The CDR3 DNA reads as TGTGCCAGCAGCCGGACAGACTCTGGAAACACCATATATTTT. This codes for CASSRTDSGNTIYF. The variable domain in full, completed from reference TRBV7-8 and TRBJ1-3, reads GAGVSQSPRYKVAKRGQDVALRCDPISGHVSLFWYQQALGQGPEFLTYFQNEAQLDKSGLPSDRFFAERPEGSVSTLKIQRTQQEDSAVYLCASSRTDSGNTIYFGEGSWLTVV.

This clone has only a few counts. The V and J genes are TRBV2 and TRBJ1-1; TRBD1 is a possible D gene (5 bases). CDR1 is SNHLY, CDR2 FYNNEI, per germline. CDR3 length equals 12 residues. V was clipped by 4 bases and J by 4 bases, with 7 bases between them. DNA of the CDR3: TGTGCCAGCAGTGTTAGGGGCACTGAAGCTTTCTTT. Translated, it gives CASSVRGTEAFF.